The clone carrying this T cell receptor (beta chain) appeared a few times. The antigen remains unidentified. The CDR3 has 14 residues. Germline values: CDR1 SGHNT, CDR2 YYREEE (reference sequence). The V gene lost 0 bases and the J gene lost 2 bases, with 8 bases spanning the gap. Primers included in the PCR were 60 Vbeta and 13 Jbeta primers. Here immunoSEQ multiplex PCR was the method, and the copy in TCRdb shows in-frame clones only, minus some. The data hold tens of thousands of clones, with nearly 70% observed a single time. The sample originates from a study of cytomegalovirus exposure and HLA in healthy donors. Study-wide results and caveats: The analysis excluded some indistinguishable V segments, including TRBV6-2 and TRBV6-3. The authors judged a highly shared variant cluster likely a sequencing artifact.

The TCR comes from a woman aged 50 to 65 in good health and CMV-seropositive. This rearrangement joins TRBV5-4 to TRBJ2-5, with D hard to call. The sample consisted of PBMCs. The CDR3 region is CASSLELLQETQYF. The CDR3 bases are TGTGCCAGCAGCTTGGAACTTCTGCAAGAGACCCAGTACTTC.